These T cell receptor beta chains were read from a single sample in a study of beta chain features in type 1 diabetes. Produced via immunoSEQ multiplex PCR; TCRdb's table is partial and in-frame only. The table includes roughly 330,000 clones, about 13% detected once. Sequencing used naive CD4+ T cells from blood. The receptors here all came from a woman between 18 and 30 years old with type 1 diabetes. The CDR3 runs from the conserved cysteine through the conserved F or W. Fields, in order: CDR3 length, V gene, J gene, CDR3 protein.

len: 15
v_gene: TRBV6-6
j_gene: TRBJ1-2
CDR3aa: CASSYPEGQYYGYTF

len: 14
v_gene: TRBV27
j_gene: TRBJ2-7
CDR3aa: CASSSPGLGGEQYF

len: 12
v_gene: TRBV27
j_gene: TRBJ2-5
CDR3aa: CASETTGGTQYF

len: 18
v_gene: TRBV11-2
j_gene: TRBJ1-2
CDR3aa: CASSPRSGQGGSNYGYTF

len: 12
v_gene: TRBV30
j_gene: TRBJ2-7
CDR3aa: CAWRGGSYEQYF

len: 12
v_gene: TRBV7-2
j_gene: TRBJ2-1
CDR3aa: CASSWAGRTMFF

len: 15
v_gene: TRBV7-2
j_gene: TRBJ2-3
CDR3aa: CASSFGGRVPDTQYF

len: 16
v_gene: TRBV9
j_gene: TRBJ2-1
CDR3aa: CASSVEGTSGGNEQFF

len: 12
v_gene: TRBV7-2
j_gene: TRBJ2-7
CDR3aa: CASSADGYEQYF

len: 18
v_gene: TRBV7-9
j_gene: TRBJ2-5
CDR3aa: CASSSRGEVAGRQETQYF

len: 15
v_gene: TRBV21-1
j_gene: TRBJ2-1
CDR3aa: CASSNPKREGMEQFF

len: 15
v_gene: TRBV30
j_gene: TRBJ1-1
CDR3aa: CAWSARGRGNTEAFF

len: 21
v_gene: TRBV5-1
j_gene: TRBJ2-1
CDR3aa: CASSFSRTSGTGIGSYNEQFF

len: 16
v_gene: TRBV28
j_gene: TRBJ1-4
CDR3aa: CASSLGTGTGLEKLFF

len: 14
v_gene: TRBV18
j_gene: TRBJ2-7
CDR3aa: CASSPTTGFYEQYF

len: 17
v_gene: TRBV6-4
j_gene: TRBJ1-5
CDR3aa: CASSDWQGGFANQPQHF

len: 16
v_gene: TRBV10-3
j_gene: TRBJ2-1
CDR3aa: CAISDPTSGRADEQFF

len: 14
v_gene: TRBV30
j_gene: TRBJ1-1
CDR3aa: CAWDRGRNFHEAFF

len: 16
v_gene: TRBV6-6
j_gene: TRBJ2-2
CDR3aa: CASSYLGTSNTGELFF

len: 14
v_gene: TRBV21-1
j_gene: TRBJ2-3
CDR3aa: CAASSGRATDTQYF

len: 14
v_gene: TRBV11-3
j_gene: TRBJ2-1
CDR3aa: CASSPGTGPNEQFF

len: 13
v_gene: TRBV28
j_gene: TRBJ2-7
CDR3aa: CASNGGATYEQYF

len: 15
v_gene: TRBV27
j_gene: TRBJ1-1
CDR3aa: CASSLSGQGSTEAFF

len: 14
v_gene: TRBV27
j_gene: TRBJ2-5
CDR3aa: CASSSGRRIETQYF

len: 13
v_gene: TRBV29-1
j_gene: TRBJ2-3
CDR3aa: CSVVKLGTDTQYF

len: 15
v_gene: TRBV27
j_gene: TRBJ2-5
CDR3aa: CASSPTGGNWETQYF

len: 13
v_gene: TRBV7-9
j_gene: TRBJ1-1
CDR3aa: CASSSRQNTEAFF

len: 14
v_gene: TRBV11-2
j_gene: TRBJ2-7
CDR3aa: CASSLGGGTYEQYF

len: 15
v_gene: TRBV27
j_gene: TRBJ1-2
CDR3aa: CASSLAGTGDYGYTF

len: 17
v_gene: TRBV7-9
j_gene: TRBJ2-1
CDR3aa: CASSLNRYQRDWNEQFF

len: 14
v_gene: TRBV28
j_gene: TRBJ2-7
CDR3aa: CASSLGGVTYEQYF

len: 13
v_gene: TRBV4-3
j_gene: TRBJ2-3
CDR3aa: CASSQDRTAAVYF

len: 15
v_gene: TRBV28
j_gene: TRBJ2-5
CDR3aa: CASSSPYRAQETQYF

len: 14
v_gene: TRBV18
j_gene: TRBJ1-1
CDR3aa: CASSRGQGDTEAFF

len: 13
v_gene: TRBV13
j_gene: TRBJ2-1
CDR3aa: CASSHSGRGEQFF

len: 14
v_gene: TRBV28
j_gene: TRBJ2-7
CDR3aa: CASTPGGIGYEQYF

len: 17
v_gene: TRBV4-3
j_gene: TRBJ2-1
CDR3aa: CASSQEGTRSSYNEQFF

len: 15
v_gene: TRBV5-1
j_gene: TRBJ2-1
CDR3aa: CASSLDLAGPNEQFF

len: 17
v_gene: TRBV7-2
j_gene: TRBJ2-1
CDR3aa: CASSAPRRASRDNEQFF

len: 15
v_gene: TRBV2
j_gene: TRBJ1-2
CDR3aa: CASPIGQGVMGGYTF

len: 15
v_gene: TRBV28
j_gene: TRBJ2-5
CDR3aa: CASSLAAGGEETQYF

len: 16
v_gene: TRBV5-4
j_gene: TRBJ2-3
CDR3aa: CASSFGLAGATDTQYF

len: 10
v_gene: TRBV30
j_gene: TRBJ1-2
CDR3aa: CAWWAGGYTF

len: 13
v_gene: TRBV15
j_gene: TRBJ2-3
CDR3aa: CATSLRGTDTQYF

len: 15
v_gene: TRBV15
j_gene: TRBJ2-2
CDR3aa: CATSRDRAGAGELFF

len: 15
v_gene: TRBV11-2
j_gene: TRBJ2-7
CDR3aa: CASSLDRVGAYEQYF

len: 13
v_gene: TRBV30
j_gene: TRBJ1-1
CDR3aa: CVSGVQSNTEAFF

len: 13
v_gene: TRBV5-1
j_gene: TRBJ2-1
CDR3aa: CASSLQVNNEQFF

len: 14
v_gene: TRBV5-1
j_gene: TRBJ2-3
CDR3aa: CASSLGQVTDTQYF